The 16 T cell receptor beta chains given below trace back to one sample, sequenced in a study of shared clonotypes between healthy human individuals. TCRdb's table, derived via immunoSEQ multiplex PCR, lists solely in-frame clones and lacks some. The sample holds around 2.5 million clones; 93% are singletons and the top ten take approximately 0.35%. Material for sequencing was naive CD4+ T cells from PBMCs. Stated subset: CD45RA+ positively selected. The receptors derive from a man younger than 35 in good health. Some clones in this sample may be carry-over from other donors' samples.

The V call is TRBV5-1, the J call TRBJ2-7, with D possibly matching TRBD1 (5 bases). The germline V and J ends were trimmed by 4 bases and 2 bases, with 13 bases remaining between them. Germline CDR1 reads SGHRS; CDR2 reads YFSETQ. CDR3 size: 14 residues. CDR3 nucleotides: TGCGCCAGCAGCGGTCAGGGCGCGACCTACGAGCAGTACTTC. Amino acids: CASSGQGATYEQYF.

In this sample, this clone turned up once. The J gene is TRBJ1-2, the V gene TRBV9; D ambiguous. Germline-derived CDR1 and CDR2 are SGDLS and YYNGEE. Trimming shortened V by 4 bases and J by 1 base, and 11 bases separated the two germline ends. This CDR3 contains 14 residues. Here the CDR3 reads CASSPRGSNYGYTF. The CDR3 DNA reads as TGTGCCAGCAGCCCAAGAGGGAGTAACTATGGCTACACCTTC.

The rearrangement joins TRBV2 to TRBJ2-5, with D possibly being TRBD1 or TRBD2 (5 bases each). Germline V lookup: CDR1 SNHLY, CDR2 FYNNEI. V lost 8 bases to trimming and J lost 2 bases, with 12 bases between them. The CDR3 has 13 residues. CDR3 sequence (DNA): TGTGCCAGCGCTGGGACCGAACAAGAGACCCAGTACTTC. This gives the protein CASAGTEQETQYF.

The J gene is TRBJ2-1, the V gene TRBV11-3, with 8 bases that match TRBD1. CDR3 length: 15 residues. Germline V gene sequence: CDR1 SGHNT, CDR2 YENEEA. Trimming took 5 bases from V and 6 from J; bases not matched to a gene: 9. In DNA, the CDR3 is TGTGCCAGCAGCCCGGACAGGGCTAACTCCAATGAGCAGTTCTTC. This codes for CASSPDRANSNEQFF.

The rearrangement joins TRBV28 to TRBJ1-1; possibly TRBD1 for D (6 bases). Germline CDR1 MDHEN, CDR2 SYDVKM. This CDR3 is built from 14 residues. V lost 1 base to trimming and J lost 5 bases, with 11 bases between them. CDR3 sequence reads: CASSLYRARTEAFF. CDR3 bases: TGTGCCAGCAGTTTATACAGGGCCCGTACTGAAGCTTTCTTT.

The chain employs TRBV28 and TRBJ1-2; D perhaps matches TRBD1 (6 bases). Germline V gives CDR1 MDHEN, CDR2 SYDVKM. Trimming removed 5 bases from V and 8 bases from J, with 18 bases in between. CDR3 length: 14 amino acids. The CDR3 here is CASSVPSGGNGYTF. The CDR3 nucleotides read TGTGCCAGCAGTGTTCCCTCGGGGGGCAACGGCTACACCTTC.

The J gene is TRBJ2-7, the V gene TRBV5-4; TRBD1 is a possible D gene (6 bases). Looked up from germline, CDR1 is SGHNT and CDR2 is YYREEE (reference sequence). This CDR3 has 14 residues. Trimming took off 4 bases at V and 3 bases at J, with 14 bases between the two ends. The CDR3 coding sequence is TGTGCCAGCAGCCGGGCCGGGACACTCTACGAGCAGTACTTC. The encoded protein is CASSRAGTLYEQYF.

V gene TRBV6-5 combines with J gene TRBJ2-7; 7 bases map to TRBD1. CDR3 length: 13 residues. V shed 5 bases, J shed 6 bases, and the junction held 7 bases outside the gene matches. The germline CDR1 and CDR2 sequences are MNHEY and SVGAGI. The CDR3 nucleotides are TGTGCCAGCAGTCCAAGACAGGGTAGCGAGCAGTACTTC. This encodes CASSPRQGSEQYF.

The rearrangement links TRBV5-4 to TRBJ2-7; 10 positions match TRBD2. The V gene end was trimmed by 4 bases and the J gene end by 3 bases; junction bases not matched to a gene: 10. CDR3 size: 16 residues. Germline CDR1 and CDR2: SGHNT and YYREEE (reference sequence). CDR3 sequence (DNA): TGTGCCAGCAGCCCCTCCGGACTAGCGGACCTCTACGAGCAGTACTTC. This gives the protein CASSPSGLADLYEQYF.

J is TRBJ1-4 and V is TRBV5-1; D not certain. The CDR3 contains 16 residues. Germline V CDR1 and CDR2: SGHRS, YFSETQ. Trimming removed 7 bases from V and 0 bases from J, with 16 bases in between. The CDR3 region has the DNA TGCGCCAGCTGCCCTCAAAACCCGACAACTAATGAAAAACTGTTTTTT. It specifies CASCPQNPTTNEKLFF. The variable domain in full, with the rest retrieved from reference TRBV5-1 and TRBJ1-4, is KAGVTQTPRYLIKTRGQQVTLSCSPISGHRSVSWYQQTPGQGLQFLFEYFSETQRNKGNFPGRFSGRQFSNSRSEMNVSTLELGDSALYLCASCPQNPTTNEKLFFGSGTQLSVL.

The genes are TRBV7-3 and TRBJ2-1; tentatively, D is TRBD2 (5 bases). Between the trimmed V and J ends, which lost 5 bases and 6 bases, there was a span of 14 bases. This CDR3 comprises 14 residues. CDR1 and CDR2 from the germline V gene are SGHTA and FQGTGA. CDR3: CASSPTRGSNEQFF. CDR3 bases: TGTGCCAGCAGCCCCACTAGAGGTAGCAATGAGCAGTTCTTC.

With regard to this clone: Other DNA sequences in the same sample also yield this CDR3. The chain employs TRBV5-1 and TRBJ2-1; unclear D gene. The CDR3 spans 12 residues. Germline loops: CDR1 SGHRS, CDR2 YFSETQ. Trimming took off 0 bases at V and 7 bases at J, with 5 bases between the two ends. CDR3 residues: CASSLASNEQFF. As DNA, the CDR3 is TGCGCCAGCAGCTTGGCCAGTAATGAGCAGTTCTTC.

The V and J genes are TRBV11-2 and TRBJ1-1; D remains unclear. The CDR3 has 14 residues. The V end lost 5 bases, the J end lost 3 bases, and 13 bases lay between the germline ends. The germline V gene has CDR1 SGHAT and CDR2 FQNNGV. Written as DNA, the CDR3 is TGTGCCAGCAGCGGAGGCCTGATCTACACTGAAGCTTTCTTT. As protein: CASSGGLIYTEAFF.

The V gene is TRBV9, the J gene TRBJ1-3, with a tentative D call TRBD1 (6 bases). The CDR3 has 17 residues. The germline V gene has CDR1 SGDLS and CDR2 YYNGEE. Between the trimmed V and J ends, which lost 3 bases and 0 bases, there was a span of 16 bases. Here the CDR3 DNA reads TGTGCCAGCAGCGCCCCAACCGGGACACCCTCTGGAAACACCATATATTTT. It translates to CASSAPTGTPSGNTIYF.

The chain has TRBV11-2 and TRBJ2-1; 8 positions match TRBD2. Germline V CDR1 and CDR2: SGHAT, FQNNGV. Trimming took 5 bases from V and 5 from J; bases not matched to a gene: 5. This CDR3 spans 14 amino acids. Here the CDR3 DNA reads TGTGCCAGCAGCCCCGGACTAGCTCACAATGAGCAGTTCTTC. Encoded protein: CASSPGLAHNEQFF.

The V call is TRBV5-1, the J call TRBJ2-3, with TRBD2 as a possible D gene (6 bases). The V gene's germline CDR1 is SGHRS and CDR2 YFSETQ. The CDR3 is made up of 18 amino acids. V was clipped by 0 bases and J by 6 bases, with 23 bases between them. CDR3 sequence reads: CASSLDLATMGSADTQYF. CDR3 DNA sequence: TGCGCCAGCAGCTTGGATCTAGCGACGATGGGATCGGCGGATACGCAGTATTTT.